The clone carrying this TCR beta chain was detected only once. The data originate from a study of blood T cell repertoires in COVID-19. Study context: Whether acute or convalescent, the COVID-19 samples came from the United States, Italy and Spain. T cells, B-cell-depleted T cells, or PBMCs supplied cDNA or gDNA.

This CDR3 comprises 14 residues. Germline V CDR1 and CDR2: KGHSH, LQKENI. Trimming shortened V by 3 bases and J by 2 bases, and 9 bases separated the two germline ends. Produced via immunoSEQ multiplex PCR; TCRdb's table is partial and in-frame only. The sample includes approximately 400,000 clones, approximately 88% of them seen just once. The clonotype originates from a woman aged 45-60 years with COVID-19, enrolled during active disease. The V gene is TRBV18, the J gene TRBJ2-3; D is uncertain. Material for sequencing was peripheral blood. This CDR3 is CASSPLAVTDTQYF. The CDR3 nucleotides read TGTGCCAGCTCACCCCTGGCAGTCACAGATACGCAGTATTTT.